This T cell receptor beta chain derives from a study of blood T cell repertoires in COVID-19. About the study: T cells, B-cell-depleted T cells, or PBMCs supplied cDNA or gDNA.

Libraries were prepared by immunoSEQ multiplex PCR; TCRdb keeps only in-frame clonotypes and omits some of them. The data show about 190,000 clones, about 85% seen once. The source is a human donor in a cohort sampled during active COVID-19. Sequenced material: peripheral blood.

CDR3 protein: CASRLGLAGIDTQYF. Here the CDR3 DNA reads TGTGCCAGCAGATTAGGACTAGCGGGGATAGATACGCAGTATTTT. The V gene is TRBV2, the J gene TRBJ2-3, with 12 bases that match TRBD2. CDR3 length: 15 residues. V was pared by 6 bases and J by 5 bases, with 6 bases of the junction left unmatched. Germline V gives CDR1 SNHLY, CDR2 FYNNEI.